These T cell receptor beta chains were read from a single sample in a study of CD4 T cells in relation to SARS-CoV-2 and coronaviruses. Profiling relied on immunoSEQ multiplex PCR, and the TCRdb table lists in-frame clones only, not all of them. The repertoire consists of some 65,000 clones, with about 89% occurring once and the leading ten covering 1.5% to 2%. The sequencing input was memory CD4+ T cells from PBMCs. The origin of the receptors is a human donor in good health. Each CDR3 is given with its conserved first and last residue. The D gene is left open where the match is weak. Rows give clone size only sometimes, using once, few, many, or a class for an expanded clone.

>TRBJ2-3|13|-|TRBV20-1|-
TGCAGTGCTAGTGGGACACAAGGCGATACGCAGTATTTT
CSASGTQGDTQYF
>TRBJ2-4|15|-|TRBV3-1/TRBV3-2|-
TGTGCCAGCAGCCCCAGGGGATTAGCCAAAAACATTCAGTACTTC
CASSPRGLAKNIQYF
>TRBJ1-2|13|-|TRBV28|-
TGTGCCAGCAGACCCGATTCCAACTATGGCTACACCTTC
CASRPDSNYGYTF
>TRBJ2-1|14|-|TRBV28|-
TGTGCCAGCAGTCTACAATACCTATACAATGAGCAGTTCTTC
CASSLQYLYNEQFF
>TRBJ2-7|14|few|TRBV9|-
TGTGCCAGCAGCGTAGCGGGCAGGGGCTACGAGCAGTACTTC
CASSVAGRGYEQYF
>TRBJ2-1|13|-|TRBV23-1|-
TGCGCCAGCAGTTCCCTGGTCCGGGATGAGCAGTTCTTC
CASSSLVRDEQFF
>TRBJ2-2|16|-|TRBV2|TRBD2
TGTGCCAGCAGGCCTAGCGGGGGGGCCTCTGGCGGGGAGCTGTTTTTT
CASRPSGGASGGELFF
>TRBJ2-7|12|-|TRBV18|-
TGTGCCAGCTCACCAGGCTCCTACGAGCAGTACTTC
CASSPGSYEQYF
>TRBJ1-6|14|-|TRBV6-5|-
TGTGCCAGCAGTCAGAGCTCCTATAATTCACCCCTCCACTTT
CASSQSSYNSPLHF
>TRBJ1-3|17|few|TRBV4-1|-
TGCGCCAGCAGCCTCCTGCCGACAGGACTCTCTGGAAACACCATATATTTT
CASSLLPTGLSGNTIYF
>TRBJ2-6|14|-|TRBV3-1/TRBV3-2|-
TGTGCCAGCAGATCGGCCTCCGGGGCCAACGTCCTGACTTTC
CASRSASGANVLTF
>TRBJ2-2|14|-|TRBV6-5|TRBD2
TGTGCCAGCAGAAGTCTAGCGGGCACCGGGGAGCTGTTTTTT
CASRSLAGTGELFF
>TRBJ2-7|15|-|TRBV24-1|-
TGTGCCACCAGTGATTCCGGACCCACGGAGAACGAGCAGTACTTC
CATSDSGPTENEQYF
>TRBJ2-1|14|-|TRBV3-1/TRBV3-2|-
TGTGCCAGCAGCCAAACGGGGGTACCCAATGAGCAGTTCTTC
CASSQTGVPNEQFF
>TRBJ2-7|12|-|TRBV2|-
TGTGCCAGCAGTGAAACGTTGGCAGGGTGGTACTTC
CASSETLAGWYF
>TRBJ1-3|16|-|TRBV19|-
TGTGCCAGTAGTGCCAACCGCCAGGGTTTTGGAAACACCATATATTTT
CASSANRQGFGNTIYF
>TRBJ2-4|15|-|TRBV11-2|-
TGTGCCAGCAGCGAACCACAGGTAGCCAAAAACATTCAGTACTTC
CASSEPQVAKNIQYF
>TRBJ2-1|11|-|TRBV5-5|-
TGTGCCAGCAACCTGTTCAGTGAGCAGTTCTTC
CASNLFSEQFF
>TRBJ2-5|12|-|TRBV5-1|-
TGCGCCAGCAGCTTATTCCAAGAGACCCAGTACTTC
CASSLFQETQYF
>TRBJ1-1|14|-|TRBV7-2|-
TGTGCCAGCAGCACGCGAAGACTGAGCACTGAAGCTTTCTTT
CASSTRRLSTEAFF
>TRBJ1-2|15|-|TRBV7-9|TRBD1
TGTGCCAGCAGCTCCCTAACACAGGGGTGGAATGGCTACACCTTC
CASSSLTQGWNGYTF
>TRBJ2-7|17|-|TRBV4-1|-
TGCGCCAGCAGCCAAGATGTCTGGGCGGGTGGACCCTACGAGCAGTACTTC
CASSQDVWAGGPYEQYF
>TRBJ2-2|13|-|TRBV5-4|-
TGTGCCAGCAGCTTGGATTCCGCCGGGGAGCTGTTTTTT
CASSLDSAGELFF
>TRBJ1-1|15|-|TRBV5-1|-
TGCGCCAGCAGCTTGATAAGGACAGCGAACACTGAAGCTTTCTTT
CASSLIRTANTEAFF
>TRBJ1-6|16|-|TRBV30|-
TGTGCCTGGAGTGTTCGTTCCAGTGATAATAATTCACCCCTCCACTTT
CAWSVRSSDNNSPLHF
>TRBJ2-1|13|-|TRBV7-8|-
TGTGCCAGCAGCCTGGGACTCCCACGGGAGCAGTTCTTC
CASSLGLPREQFF
>TRBJ2-7|15|-|TRBV19|TRBD2
TGTGCCAGTAGTTTGGAAGCGGGAGTGGGCTACGAGCAGTACTTC
CASSLEAGVGYEQYF
>TRBJ2-7|13|-|TRBV6-4|-
TGTGCCAGCAGTGCGATACAGGGATCCGAGCAGTACTTC
CASSAIQGSEQYF
>TRBJ2-1|14|once|TRBV6-2/TRBV6-3|-
TGTGCCAGCAGCTCCTTTGACAGCCACAATGAGCAGTTCTTC
CASSSFDSHNEQFF
>TRBJ2-5|15|-|TRBV18|-
TGTGCCAGCTCACCCGGGTGGGGTAGCCAAGAGACCCAGTACTTC
CASSPGWGSQETQYF
>TRBJ2-7|17|-|TRBV18|-
TGTGCCAGCACATCGGCTGTTCCGGGAGCCGGGTCCTACGAGCAGTACTTC
CASTSAVPGAGSYEQYF
>TRBJ2-5|19|-|TRBV7-8|-
TGTGCCAGCAGCTTACCAAGGAACCGGGGGGCGGGGGTCACAGAGACCCAGTACTTC
CASSLPRNRGAGVTETQYF
>TRBJ1-6|13|-|TRBV7-9|-
TGTGCCAGCAGCCACCTAGAAAGTTCACCCCTCCACTTT
CASSHLESSPLHF
>TRBJ1-1|13|-|TRBV10-1|-
TGCGCCAGCAGTGATGTTGCGAACACTGAAGCTTTCTTT
CASSDVANTEAFF
>TRBJ1-1|14|-|TRBV6-6|-
TGTGCCAGCATCGAACAGGGATTGAACACTGAAGCTTTCTTT
CASIEQGLNTEAFF
>TRBJ1-1|13|-|TRBV7-2|-
TGTGCCAGCAGTCGTATTTTGGGATCCCACATATTCTTT
CASSRILGSHIFF
>TRBJ1-5|13|-|TRBV12-3/TRBV12-4|-
TGTGCCAGCAACCTGGGGGGGAATCAGCCCCAGCATTTT
CASNLGGNQPQHF
>TRBJ1-4|16|-|TRBV19|-
TGTGCCAGTAGCTTTCTGCGATTTGGAACTAATGAAAAACTGTTTTTT
CASSFLRFGTNEKLFF
>TRBJ1-1|10|-|TRBV29-1|-
TGCAGCGCCCTTAACACTGAAGCTTTCTTT
CSALNTEAFF
>TRBJ2-3|14|-|TRBV7-3|-
TGTGCCAGCAGCGTTCGACGAGACACAGATACGCAGTATTTT
CASSVRRDTDTQYF
>TRBJ1-2|13|few|TRBV11-2|-
TGTGCCAGCAGCTTGGCAGGAAACTATGGCTACACCTTC
CASSLAGNYGYTF
>TRBJ2-1|16|-|TRBV10-3|TRBD2
TGTGCCATCAGTGCTGGGGTTGGTCTAGCGGAGAATGAGCAGTTCTTC
CAISAGVGLAENEQFF
>TRBJ2-5|12|-|TRBV10-3|-
TGTGCCATCAGTGAGGCTTTAGAGACCCAGTACTTC
CAISEALETQYF
>TRBJ2-1|16|-|TRBV9|-
TGTGCCAGCAGCGTAGGTGGTAGAGCCACCTACAATGAGCAGTTCTTC
CASSVGGRATYNEQFF
>TRBJ1-5|13|-|TRBV6-5|TRBD1
TGTGCCAGCAGTTACGACAGGGATCAGCCCCAGCATTTT
CASSYDRDQPQHF
>TRBJ2-7|13|-|TRBV30|-
TGTGCCGAGGTGAACAAAAGTTTGTGGGAGCAGTACTTC
CAEVNKSLWEQYF
>TRBJ1-3|13|-|TRBV6-5|-
TGTGCCAGCAGCCGGGGCTCTGGAAACACCATATATTTT
CASSRGSGNTIYF
>TRBJ1-5|14|-|TRBV28|TRBD1
TGTGCCAGCAGTTCGGACAGGGTAGCAGGGCCCCAGCATTTT
CASSSDRVAGPQHF
>TRBJ1-1|13|-|TRBV12-3/TRBV12-4|-
TGTGCCAGCAGTTTTGGAGCAAACCCTGAAGCTTTCTTT
CASSFGANPEAFF
>TRBJ2-2|17|few|TRBV5-3|TRBD2
TGTGCCAGAAGCTTGGGGTCCCCCGGGAGGGGGAGCGGGGAGCTGTTTTTT
CARSLGSPGRGSGELFF
>TRBJ2-2|14|few|TRBV2|TRBD1
TGTGCCAGCAGGGACAGGGTGAACACCGGGGAGCTGTTTTTT
CASRDRVNTGELFF
>TRBJ1-1|14|once|TRBV5-1|-
TGCGCCAGCAGCTCCCAAGGGGGGAACACTGAAGCTTTCTTT
CASSSQGGNTEAFF
>TRBJ2-7|12|-|TRBV18|TRBD2
TGTGCCAGCTCACCCACTAGCGACGAGCAGTACTTC
CASSPTSDEQYF
>TRBJ1-5|16|-|TRBV15|-
TGTGCCACCAGCAGAGATTCCGGGGCGGAGGGTCAGCCCCAGCATTTT
CATSRDSGAEGQPQHF